This TCR beta chain was identified during a study of shared clonotypes between healthy human individuals. Across the whole study: Every donor yielded three CD4 naive, three CD4 memory, two CD8 naive and one CD8 memory plate.

CD45RO+ cells were combined with CCR7-negative CD45RA+ TemRA cells to form CD8 memory. The CDR3 sequence is 13 residues long. Germline values: CDR1 MNHNS, CDR2 SASEGT. V gave up 7 bases and J gave up 7 bases, with 16 bases separating them. A single count supports this clone. An even split of each subset's genomic DNA across several immunoSEQ plates was performed. Here immunoSEQ multiplex PCR was the method, and the copy in TCRdb shows in-frame clones only, minus some. The sample lists 85,000 to 100,000 clones, approximately 61% seen once, with around 41% in the top ten. The origin of this receptor is a man between 25 and 39 years old in good health. The source material was memory CD8+ T cells sorted from blood. Regarding subset: CD45RO+ cells pooled with CCR7-negative TemRA cells. This chain uses TRBV6-1 with TRBJ1-1; D gene ambiguous. CDR3 sequence: CASMKVMPLEAFF. The CDR3, as DNA: TGTGCCAGCATGAAAGTTATGCCCCTTGAAGCTTTCTTT.